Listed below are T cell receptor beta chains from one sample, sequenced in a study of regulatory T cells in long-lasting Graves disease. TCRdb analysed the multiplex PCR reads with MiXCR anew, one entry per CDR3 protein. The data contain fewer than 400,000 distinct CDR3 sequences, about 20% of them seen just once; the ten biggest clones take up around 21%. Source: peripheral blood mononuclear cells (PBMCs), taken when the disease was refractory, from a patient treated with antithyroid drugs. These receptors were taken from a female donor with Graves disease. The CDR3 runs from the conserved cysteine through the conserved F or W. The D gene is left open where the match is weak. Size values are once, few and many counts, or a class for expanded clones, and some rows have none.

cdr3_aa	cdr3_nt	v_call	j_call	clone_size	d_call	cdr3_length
CASSGDPEDPNTIYF	TGTGCCAGCAGCGGGGATCCAGAGGACCCAAACACCATATATTTT	TRBV9	TRBJ1-3	-	-	15
CASTPTGLAKSPLHF	TGTGCCAGCACCCCGACAGGGTTGGCAAAATCACCCCTCCACTTT	TRBV12-3/TRBV12-4	TRBJ1-6	many	TRBD1	15
CASSLSLGQAVRSPLHF	TGTGCCAGCAGTTTATCCCTCGGGCAGGCGGTGAGATCACCCCTCCACTTT	TRBV27	TRBJ1-6	-	-	17
CASSYKLRLANTGELFF	TGTGCCAGCAGTTACAAGCTTCGGCTAGCTAACACCGGGGAGCTGTTTTTT	TRBV6-2/TRBV6-3	TRBJ2-2	few	-	17
CSVEGLSGRLDEQYF	TGCAGCGTTGAAGGCTTGAGCGGGAGACTCGACGAGCAGTACTTC	TRBV29-1	TRBJ2-7	-	TRBD2	15
CASSTYGGGSGANVLTF	TGTGCCAGTAGTACCTATGGAGGGGGCTCTGGGGCCAACGTCCTGACTTTC	TRBV19	TRBJ2-6	-	-	17
CASSTQLGQWKQYF	TGTGCCAGCAGTACCCAGTTGGGGCAGTGGAAGCAGTACTTC	TRBV28	TRBJ2-7	many	-	14
CASSYPGNIQYF	TGTGCCAGCAGTTACCCCGGGAACATTCAGTACTTC	TRBV6-5	TRBJ2-4	-	-	12
CASSKRTSTEQFF	TGTGCCAGCAGCAAAAGGACTAGCACTGAGCAGTTCTTC	TRBV7-3	TRBJ2-1	-	TRBD2	13
CAISEAPEGNYGYTF	TGTGCCATCAGTGAGGCCCCAGAGGGGAACTATGGCTACACCTTC	TRBV10-3	TRBJ1-2	-	-	15
CSAGDRGRVGELFF	TGCAGTGCGGGAGACAGGGGGCGCGTCGGGGAGCTGTTTTTT	TRBV20-1	TRBJ2-2	-	TRBD1	14
CASSGVKDDRYGYTF	TGTGCCAGCAGTGGTGTCAAGGACGATCGCTATGGCTACACCTTC	TRBV6-1	TRBJ1-2	many	-	15
CASSMSWRDTYEQYF	TGTGCCAGCAGCATGAGTTGGCGAGACACCTACGAGCAGTACTTC	TRBV9	TRBJ2-7	few	-	15
CASSYSGGSGNTIYF	TGTGCCAGCAGTTATTCCGGGGGCTCTGGAAACACCATATATTTT	TRBV6-9	TRBJ1-3	-	-	15
CASSLVVGLAGVTGELFF	TGTGCCAGCAGTTTAGTTGTGGGACTAGCGGGAGTCACCGGGGAGCTGTTTTTT	TRBV12-3/TRBV12-4	TRBJ2-2	many	TRBD2	18
CASSPAIGSEAQYF	TGTGCCAGCAGCCCAGCAATCGGGAGTGAGGCGCAGTACTTC	TRBV7-2	TRBJ2-7	many	-	14
CASSIEMTRPYEQYF	TGTGCCAGTAGTATAGAGATGACTCGGCCCTACGAGCAGTACTTC	TRBV19	TRBJ2-7	-	-	15
CASSNSGSPTGELFF	TGTGCCAGCAGTAATAGCGGGAGTCCCACCGGGGAGCTGTTTTTT	TRBV6-1	TRBJ2-2	-	TRBD2	15
CATKTQRDLEAFF	TGTGCCACCAAGACGCAGCGAGACCTTGAAGCTTTCTTT	TRBV10-3	TRBJ1-1	many	-	13
CASSLLDTIYF	TGTGCCAGCAGTTTATTGGACACCATATATTTT	TRBV12-3/TRBV12-4	TRBJ1-3	many	-	11
CASSREGGTQYF	TGTGCCAGCAGCCGGGAGGGTGGTACGCAGTATTTT	TRBV11-3	TRBJ2-3	few	TRBD2	12
CASSSVGGQGLYEQYF	TGTGCCAGCAGTTCCGTCGGGGGACAGGGGCTCTACGAGCAGTACTTC	TRBV12-3/TRBV12-4	TRBJ2-7	many	TRBD1	16
CASLDDRGPNEQYF	TGTGCCAGCCTGGACGACAGGGGGCCAAACGAGCAGTACTTC	TRBV25-1	TRBJ2-7	-	TRBD1	14
CASSEQGPNYGYTF	TGTGCCAGCAGTGAACAGGGACCTAACTATGGCTACACCTTC	TRBV2	TRBJ1-2	many	-	14
CASSFRGFEQYF	TGTGCCAGCAGCTTCAGGGGTTTCGAGCAGTACTTC	TRBV7-2	TRBJ2-7	many	-	12
CASSPDSNQPQHF	TGTGCCAGCAGCCCGGACAGCAATCAGCCCCAGCATTTT	TRBV2	TRBJ1-5	many	-	13
CASRPDSWSNQPQHF	TGCGCCAGCAGGCCGGACAGCTGGAGCAATCAGCCCCAGCATTTT	TRBV10-2	TRBJ1-5	few	-	15
CASSPGQLGNTIYF	TGTGCCAGCAGCCCCGGACAGTTAGGAAACACCATATATTTT	TRBV7-9	TRBJ1-3	-	-	14
CAKGLQYF	TGCGCCAAGGGGCTTCAGTACTTC	TRBV4-3	TRBJ2-5	few	-	8
CASSLSGNTEALF	TGTGCCAGCAGTTTGTCCGGGAACACTGAAGCTCTCTTT	TRBV28	TRBJ1-1	-	-	13
CSVGGHYEQYF	TGCAGCGTTGGGGGCCACTACGAGCAGTACTTC	TRBV29-1	TRBJ2-7	few	-	11